These T cell receptor beta chains were read from a single sample in a study of PD-1 blockade in classical Hodgkin lymphoma. The table came from immunoSEQ multiplex PCR; TCRdb's copy has only in-frame clones and leaves some out. Of about 35,000 clones listed, 90% are singletons. The sample was CD4+ T cells from blood, taken at baseline. Receptors were obtained from a human donor with classical Hodgkin lymphoma. Both conserved end residues are part of each CDR3. A D gene is named only where the DNA matches it firmly. Size values are once, few and many counts, or a class for expanded clones, and some rows have none.

D,J,size,V,CDR3,DNA
-,TRBJ1-2,-,TRBV7-8,CASSLAWVGYTF,TGTGCCAGCAGCTTGGCGTGGGTAGGCTACACCTTC
-,TRBJ2-3,-,TRBV5-1,CASSFRVHTDTQYF,TGCGCCAGCAGCTTCCGGGTCCACACAGATACGCAGTATTTT
TRBD1,TRBJ1-2,-,TRBV28,CASSPRGQGRGYGYTF,TGTGCCAGCAGTCCCAGAGGACAGGGACGAGGCTATGGCTACACCTTC
TRBD2,TRBJ2-5,-,TRBV27,CASTSGGRETQYF,TGTGCCAGCACCTCGGGGGGGCGAGAGACCCAGTACTTC
TRBD2,TRBJ2-1,once,TRBV4-1,CASSPWGSGRGGSYNEQFF,TGCGCCAGCAGCCCCTGGGGTAGCGGGAGGGGGGGCTCCTACAATGAGCAGTTCTTC
TRBD2,TRBJ2-3,-,TRBV27,CASSTSGRLTDTQYF,TGTGCCAGCAGCACTAGCGGGAGGCTCACAGATACGCAGTATTTT
-,TRBJ1-1,-,TRBV28,CASSSGTAEAFF,TGTGCCAGCAGTTCGGGGACCGCGGAAGCTTTCTTT
-,TRBJ1-5,-,TRBV5-1,CASSLISNQPQHF,TGCGCCAGCAGCTTGATTAGCAATCAGCCCCAGCATTTT
TRBD1,TRBJ1-1,few,TRBV5-4,CASSLGQGRVSYAEAFF,TGTGCCAGCAGCTTGGGACAGGGTCGTGTGTCATACGCTGAAGCTTTCTTT
-,TRBJ1-4,-,TRBV9,CASSAGSRDEKLFF,TGTGCCAGCAGCGCCGGGTCCCGGGATGAAAAACTGTTTTTT
TRBD1,TRBJ2-1,-,TRBV11-3,CASSLVVTGSDEQFF,TGTGCCAGCAGCTTAGTAGTGACAGGGTCAGATGAGCAGTTCTTC
TRBD2,TRBJ2-1,-,TRBV19,CASTISGRRYNEQFF,TGTGCCAGTACCATTAGCGGGAGGCGCTACAATGAGCAGTTCTTC
-,TRBJ1-2,-,TRBV29-1,CSVPARGAGYGYTF,TGCAGCGTTCCTGCCCGGGGGGCAGGCTATGGCTACACCTTC
TRBD1,TRBJ2-2,once,TRBV2,CASSRTGSGTGELFF,TGTGCCAGCAGTCGGACAGGAAGTGGAACCGGGGAGCTGTTTTTT
-,TRBJ1-1,-,TRBV14,CASSQSVKGTEAFF,TGTGCCAGCAGCCAATCCGTGAAGGGCACTGAAGCTTTCTTT
-,TRBJ2-7,-,TRBV14,CASSQDAGFYEQYF,TGTGCCAGCAGCCAAGATGCAGGGTTTTACGAGCAGTACTTC
-,TRBJ1-5,-,TRBV2,CASGQSELNQPQHF,TGTGCCAGCGGGCAGTCAGAACTCAATCAGCCCCAGCATTTT
TRBD1,TRBJ2-7,-,TRBV19,CASSIKGQGAPLYEQYF,TGTGCCAGTAGTATCAAAGGACAGGGGGCCCCATTATACGAGCAGTACTTC
TRBD1,TRBJ1-4,-,TRBV5-1,CASSAEGAFGEKLFF,TGCGCCAGCAGCGCCGAGGGGGCATTTGGCGAAAAACTGTTTTTT
TRBD1,TRBJ2-2,-,TRBV5-4,CASSWWTGAGGLFF,TGTGCCAGCAGCTGGTGGACAGGGGCCGGGGGGCTGTTTTTT
-,TRBJ1-1,-,TRBV27,CASSRNRNTEAFF,TGTGCCAGCAGTCGAAACCGGAACACTGAAGCTTTCTTT